Sequencing of this TCR beta chain was carried out in a study of long-term antiretroviral therapy in people with HIV (dated by TCRdb to between 2021 and 2022). With regard to the full study: The earliest samples were collected about a decade before the 2015 WHO recommendation for immediate ART, when ART was typically delayed until CD4 counts fell. This retrospective serial study examined whether starting ART and sustained HIV suppression were associated with changes in the composition and diversity of the TRB repertoire in peripheral blood. A total of 150 to 200 cryopreserved PBMC samples came from a few dozen adults with confirmed HIV infection and were collected serially over a mean of roughly 6 years (range 1-12). Among the roughly 30 participants with HIV, about 11 were female. No cross-contamination during QIAcube processing turned up in test extractions that ran a monoclonal T-cell line alongside 30 to 40 polyclonal samples.

This clone occurred once. Its antigen target is currently unknown. No much larger clone exists at a distance of one base, and base qualities are not known. Including cysteine and phenylalanine, the CDR3 has 13 amino acids. The retained sequence is limited to the CDR3, 39 bases, with the frame set at the first base. CDR1 and CDR2 were assigned from the germline V gene as SGHTA and FQGTGA. V loses 5 bases, J loses 7 bases, and the germline ends lie 15 bases apart. Results the study describes overall, beyond this receptor: Narrower CDR3 length ranges were observed in HIV repertoires than in controls, and an antigen-experienced repertoire with only a slight naive shift after ART was suggested by the network structure. Starting ART was linked to a significant rise in TRB diversity, yet even after long-term ART the diversity remained significantly lower than in transplant donor controls. Because PBMC availability was limited, only the TCR beta chain was sequenced, with no alpha chain pairing. Because cell numbers in pre-ART samples were limited, unsorted PBMC were profiled instead of sorted CD4+ and CD8+ T cells. At every time point, the repertoire was dominated by expanded TRB clones first identified before ART initiation, although this dominance fluctuated and, in many PLHIV, declined after ART. Samples dated from the mid-2000s to the late 2010s, and the ART regimens used may be less effective than current ones. Inferences about post-ART repertoire changes are limited because no data were available on ART adherence, viral resistance or therapy changes.

Inclusion was restricted to participants for whom at least one PBMC sample before ART initiation and at least two post-ART samples were available. All participants with HIV were treated in the United States of America. Before DNA extraction, cryopreserved samples of about 0.95-10 million PBMC were thawed and then washed. At the time of the earliest PBMC sample, participants with HIV were aged between roughly 20 and 60 years. PBMC samples from each participant spanned 1-4 timepoints before ART initiation and 2-8 timepoints after ART initiation, with a median of 7 samples. For every participant, serial HIV viral load, CD4+ T-cell count, ART history and demographic data were obtained. Using a Qiagen kit on a QIAcube, genomic DNA was extracted from unsorted PBMC, with samples processed in batches of 12. The immunoSEQ hsTCRB v3.0 assay was used at survey level resolution for TRB variable region sequencing. The target sequencing depth for TRB was about 35,000-50,000 T-cell genomes per sample. An Illumina MiSeq with a v3 150-cycle kit was used to sequence the pooled TRB libraries. The authors' pipeline ran thus. Repertoire analysis was run in R within a reproducible Nextflow workflow that covered QC, data transformation and analysis. LymphoSeq2, an R package for exploring AIRR-Seq data, was used to implement the custom analyses. After excluding a few samples that yielded fewer than 5000 total TRB sequences, 150 to 200 HIV repertoires remained for analysis. Among the 190 or so HIV repertoires that were kept, 59 were collected before ART initiation and about 130 were collected after ART initiation. Repertoires were downsampled to 5000 TRB nucleotide sequences, and summary statistics were averaged over 100 downsampling iterations. TRB sequences were retained for analysis only if CDR3 regions of at least seven amino acids were present. Diversity was assessed using a clonality score derived from Shannon entropy and using the Gini coefficient. In the repertoire networks, any two of the top 5000 CDR3 amino acid sequences were linked whenever the two sequences differed by an edit distance of one. GLIPH2 predicted antigen specificity groups and MHC restriction for TRB CDR3 amino acid sequences. Known CMV, EBV, HIV or tissue antigen associations were flagged by matching CDR3 amino acid sequences against VDJdb and McPAS-TCR. Pre-ART, post-ART and control groups were compared with Wilcoxon signed-rank tests and Holm-Bonferroni correction. The immuneACCESS repertoire file appears here via TCRdb, limited to in-frame rearrangements. These files lack a portion of the clones; in checked studies, under half of the deficit traces to unresolved V genes, and the cause of the others is not known. V, J and clone size reflect that table, while D and trimming were determined from the DNA. Within this sample are about 43,000 clones, with more than 75% of them counted one time only. 5.1% of the sample rests with the top ten.

Sequences were derived from unsorted PBMCs, sampled 0.1 years before starting antiretroviral therapy. The sequence came from a woman in her 50s with HIV. The V gene is TRBV7-3 and the J gene is TRBJ2-7; the D gene cannot be resolved beyond TRBD1 or TRBD2, each matching 6 bases. In nucleotides, the sequence is TGTGCCAGCAGCCTTGGGGGCGGGGAGGAGCAGTACTTC. Its protein reads: CASSLGGGEEQYF. Beyond the CDR3, the reference TRBV7-3 and TRBJ2-7 genes provide the residues; the full variable domain reads: GAGVSQTPSNKVTEKGKYVELRCDPISGHTALYWYRQSLGQGPEFLIYFQGTGAADDSGLPNDRFFAVRPEGSVSTLKIQRTERGDSAVYLCASSLGGGEEQYFGPGTRLTVT.